This T cell receptor beta chain was recovered during a study of response to subunit inactivated influenza vaccine. In regard to this clonotype: Its cognate antigen is unknown.

Study-wide results and caveats: The authors offered the suggestion that each seasonal influenza vaccination recruits few new T cells.

The CDR3 spans 17 residues. V was pared by 5 bases and J by 0 bases, with 7 bases of the junction left unmatched. The germline V gene encodes CDR1 MGHDK and CDR2 SYGVNS. TCRdb analysed the RT-PCR reads with MiXCR anew, one entry per CDR3 protein. Of hundreds of thousands of distinct CDR3 sequences listed, roughly 15% are singletons. This TCR came from a man aged 50 or older who received an inactivated influenza vaccine. Sequences were derived from PBMCs from blood, sampled 14 to 15 days before vaccination. This chain links TRBV25-1 with TRBJ2-6, with 7 nucleotides matching TRBD1. The DNA for the CDR3 is TGTGCCAGCAGTAACCGGGACAGAAGCTCTGGGGCCAACGTCCTGACTTTC. This encodes CASSNRDRSSGANVLTF.